This T cell receptor beta chain was identified in a study of blood T cell repertoires in COVID-19 (TCRdb year 2020). In the study overall: Samples from collaborators originated in the United States, Italy and Spain and spanned both the acute and convalescent phases of COVID-19. The material from the prospective study consisted of cDNA or gDNA derived from T cells, B-cell-depleted T cells, or PBMCs. Subjects who had been exposed to COVID-19, were actively infected with it, or had recovered from it provided the deeply sampled blood TCRbeta repertoires that made up the dataset. The repertoires were released in a freely available public database meant as a resource for research on the immune response to SARS-CoV-2. The samples were drawn from two sources: the first 160 participants of the ongoing ImmuneRACE study, and approximately 1,300 subjects contributed by 6 global collaborators. Nearly every sample came with metadata listing a de-identified subject ID, COVID-19 status, age in years and sex. Where available, HLA class I and class II types were taken from metadata supplied by the sample provider and were not determined by assay-based typing. General conclusions and limits of the study: The quantity of clinical and demographic metadata differed by source and by participant and was supplied without curation.

Whole blood was collected in K2EDTA tubes by collaborating institutions according to the institutions' own protocols. Collaborator samples were shipped for TCRbeta analysis as frozen whole blood, isolated PBMCs, or DNA extracted from either sample type. Notes on this clone: No antigen is known for it. Per-base quality was not reported, and no clone a single base away is much larger than it.

TCRbeta CDR3 regions were amplified from genomic DNA by means of the immunoSEQ Assay, a bias-controlled multiplex PCR. The paper's processing steps were these. Nucleated cell counts per sample were estimated from amplification of reference gene primers within the assay. To quantify the absolute abundance of each unique TCRbeta CDR3 rearrangement, sequence reads were collapsed and filtered. For each sample, productive Simpson clonality was calculated as the square root of Simpson's diversity index across productive rearrangements. The clones in this table, taken by TCRdb from immuneACCESS, are in-frame only. Not every clone is retained; where verified, under half of the shortfall comes from an unresolved V gene, and the cause of the rest is unknown. V and J calls and clone size are those listed in that table; D and trimming were worked out from the DNA. The sample profile shows under 110,000 clones; 90% to 95% of them were found once. Jointly, the top ten make up approximately 15% of the sample.

CDR1 SGHVS and CDR2 FNYEAQ were looked up in the germline V gene. Including the terminal cysteine and phenylalanine, the CDR3 comprises 13 residues. Left in the record is the CDR3 DNA by itself, 39 bases read in frame from the first base. V is shortened by 2 bases, J by 3 bases, and the region joining them spans 7 bases. The TCR originated in a man aged 45-65 years with acute or convalescent COVID-19. The chain is assembled from TRBV7-6 and TRBJ1-1, with a tentative D gene TRBD1 over 5 matching bases. Source material: peripheral blood. CDR3 reads: CASSLTGDTEAFF. The DNA sequence reads TGTGCCAGCAGCTTAACGGGGGACACTGAAGCTTTCTTT.